The source of this T cell receptor beta chain is a study of OX40 agonist ivuxolimab in advanced cancers. Study-wide background: All patients had ivuxolimab intravenously every 2 weeks at 0.01 to 10 mg/kg. Study-level points and caveats: At doses 0.1 to 3.0 mg/kg, CD4+ and CD8+ clones expanded. Expanded clones were, on average, more numerous in CD8+ T cells than in CD4+.

Profiled with immunoSEQ multiplex PCR; TCRdb holds only in-frame clones, not every one. Here the sample spans tens of thousands of clones, around nine tenths being singletons. Worth noting for this clone: The antigen is not known.

Germline CDR1 and CDR2: DFQATT and SNEGSKA (reference sequence). This CDR3 contains 10 residues. Trimming took 3 bases from V and 6 from J, leaving 4 bases between them. Blood sampling was done at baseline, cycle 4 day 1, and cycle 7 day 1. This specimen was CD4+ or CD8+ T cells sorted from blood, taken in a trial of the OX40 agonist ivuxolimab. This chain joins TRBV20-1 and TRBJ2-3; D is undetermined. The origin of this receptor is an adult with an advanced solid tumor such as melanoma, head and neck, liver or kidney cancer. CDR3 sequence (DNA): TGCAGTGCTAGCGGGGATACGCAGTATTTT. As protein: CSASGDTQYF.